A selection of T cell receptor beta chains follows, all from one sample in a study of STAT5B mutations in CD4+ large granular lymphocyte leukemia. Libraries were prepared by immunoSEQ multiplex PCR; TCRdb keeps only in-frame clonotypes and omits some of them. The sample has tens of thousands of clones, 70% to 90% seen once; the top ten hold 3.4%. What was sequenced was CD4+ T cells from blood buffy coats. The receptors stem from a human donor in good health. Both conserved end residues are trimmed from each CDR3. Fields, in order: CDR3 length, V gene, D gene, CDR3 protein. A D gene is named only where the DNA matches it firmly.

14	TRBV5-1	-	ASSLGSGGRNSPLH
12	TRBV11-2	-	ASTLLLGANVLT
11	TRBV5-1	-	ASSLAVEGGYT
13	TRBV6-6	-	ASTRGEGGNTEAF
12	TRBV19	TRBD1	ASSISGQGAEAF
12	TRBV18	TRBD1	ASSEGQGNYGYT
12	TRBV27	TRBD1	ASSLTGGNQPQH
15	TRBV10-3	TRBD2	AISDPGLATGANVLT
13	TRBV14	-	ASSQQGTIGSPLH
12	TRBV5-1	-	ASSLRGSADTQY
18	TRBV4-2	-	ASSQESRGGRATTNEKLF
14	TRBV5-4	TRBD1	ASSRIPGQGSDTQY
13	TRBV7-2	TRBD1	ASSFRTGSTDTQY
18	TRBV4-3	-	ASSQEALGRTEYSNQPQH
12	TRBV7-8	-	ASSLEMDFYGYT
13	TRBV5-1	TRBD2	ASSFTAGERNEQF
13	TRBV11-3	TRBD1	ASSFRRTGGGKLF
14	TRBV27	-	ASSSGSRDFTYEQY
14	TRBV7-2	TRBD1	ASSLGQGAGRREQY
11	TRBV15	-	ATTTSSYNEQF
11	TRBV19	TRBD2	ASSPSGSVEQF
10	TRBV28	-	ASSDPGRGYT
10	TRBV6-5	-	ASSRTSMEQF
11	TRBV5-1	TRBD1	ASSPDRVGEQF
11	TRBV27	-	ASSFRGVQPQH
13	TRBV28	TRBD1	ASSRSRQGHQPQH
14	TRBV28	-	ASSFPGTVSNQPQH
9	TRBV20-1	-	SARQMTLQY
14	TRBV6-1	-	ASSETPGYSGNTIY
12	TRBV7-9	-	ASSLGAGFDEQY
11	TRBV6-6	TRBD2	ATGLAGAREQY
12	TRBV5-5	-	ASSRQTSNTEAF
10	TRBV11-2	-	ASSLSESEQF